The 9 T cell receptor beta chains given below trace back to one sample, sequenced in a study of cytomegalovirus exposure and HLA in healthy donors. The primer mix had 60 Vbeta and 13 Jbeta primers. Some clones are missing from TCRdb's copy, which holds only in-frame ones; the method was immunoSEQ multiplex PCR. The sample holds about 130,000 clones, around 79% seen once. The sample comprised PBMCs. The receptors shown here come from a man in his forties in good health and CMV-seropositive.

This clone was recorded once. Mismatch with germline at one junction end may stem from a read error. The sample has other DNA sequences that encode this CDR3 too. The rearrangement links TRBV30 to TRBJ2-5; 9 bases fit TRBD2. CDR3 size: 15 residues. Germline values: CDR1 GTSNPN, CDR2 SVGIG (reference sequence). CDR3 sequence reads: CAWSFVASGTETQYF. The CDR3 DNA reads as TGTGCTTGGAGTTTCGTGGCTAGCGGGACCGAGACCCAGTACTTC.

The chain links TRBV18 to TRBJ2-7, with 12 bases matching TRBD2. The germline V gene encodes CDR1 KGHSH and CDR2 LQKENI. The CDR3 sequence is 16 residues long. J was trimmed by 5 bases and V by 3 bases; bases with no gene match: 8. The CDR3 loop is CASSPTLAGGHNEQYF. The CDR3 bases are TGTGCCAGCTCACCCACCCTAGCGGGAGGGCACAACGAGCAGTACTTC.

The rearrangement links TRBV4-2 to TRBJ2-2, with 14 bases that match TRBD2. Trimming cost V 7 bases and J 2 bases; bases outside gene matches: 6. The CDR3 contains 17 residues. Germline loops: CDR1 LGHNA, CDR2 YNFKEQ. The DNA of the CDR3 is TGTGCCAGCAAGGGACTAGCGGGAGAAGGAAACACCGGGGAGCTGTTTTTT. Protein sequence: CASKGLAGEGNTGELFF.

The V gene is TRBV2, the J gene TRBJ2-5; D is unclear. Per germline, CDR1 SNHLY and CDR2 FYNNEI. The CDR3 totals 14 residues. Trimming left V 1 base short and J 5 bases short, with 11 bases between. CDR3 protein: CASSEVGLSETQYF. CDR3 DNA sequence: TGTGCCAGCAGTGAAGTCGGGTTAAGCGAGACCCAGTACTTC.

V and J are TRBV28 and TRBJ1-5, with 8 bases that match TRBD1. Germline CDR1 and CDR2: MDHEN and SYDVKM. The CDR3 totals 14 residues. With 6 bases clipped from V and 6 bases from J, the junction kept 7 bases outside the gene matches. CDR3 sequence reads: CASRGAGGLQPQHF. The DNA of the CDR3 is TGTGCCAGCAGGGGGGCAGGGGGCCTTCAGCCCCAGCATTTT.

The genes are TRBV6-1 and TRBJ2-1, with 11 nucleotides matching TRBD2. Germline V lookup: CDR1 MNHNS, CDR2 SASEGT. V gave up 11 bases and J gave up 0 bases; unmatched junction bases: 3. This CDR3 region has 14 residues. The DNA for the CDR3 is TGTGCCGTAGCGGGAGGGTTCTCCTACAATGAGCAGTTCTTC. Its translation is CAVAGGFSYNEQFF.

This rearrangement joins TRBV5-4 to TRBJ2-1; 9 bases fit TRBD2. The J segment lost 5 bases and the V segment lost 6 bases, leaving 9 bases of the junction unmatched. The length of the CDR3 is 15 residues. In germline, CDR1 is SGHNT, CDR2 YYREEE (reference sequence). CDR3 bases: TGTGCCAGCACCCTACCGACTAGCGGAGACAATGAGCAGTTCTTC. This codes for CASTLPTSGDNEQFF.

The chain employs TRBV19 and TRBJ2-3; possible D gene TRBD2, 6 bases. The CDR3 is 14 amino acids. Trimming pared 6 bases from V and 6 bases from J, leaving 16 bases between. Germline loops: CDR1 LNHDA, CDR2 SQIVND (reference sequence). The CDR3 loop is CASSDDISGDTQYF. The CDR3 DNA is TGTGCCAGTAGCGACGATATCAGCGGGGATACGCAGTATTTT.

The chain uses TRBV10-3 and TRBJ2-1; 7 positions match TRBD2. CDR1 is ENHRY and CDR2 is SYGVKD in the germline V gene. This CDR3 is 15 amino acids long. J was trimmed by 5 bases and V by 2 bases; bases with no gene match: 6. CDR3 nucleotides: TGTGCCATCAGTGAGATTGCGGGAGACGACAATGAGCAGTTCTTC. Translated, it gives CAISEIAGDDNEQFF.